These T cell receptor beta chains were read from a single sample in a study of blood T cell repertoires in COVID-19. Some clones are missing from TCRdb's copy, which holds only in-frame ones; the method was immunoSEQ multiplex PCR. The sample lists about 25,000 clones, about 83% occurring once. The source material was peripheral blood. The origin of the receptors is a human donor with active COVID-19. The donor label of this sample is uncertain. Each CDR3 is given with its conserved first and last residue. The order of the fields is V gene, clone size, D gene, J gene, CDR3 protein, CDR3 DNA. A D gene is named only where the DNA matches it firmly. Some rows have no size entry. The others give once, few or many, or a class for an expanded clone.

V: TRBV5-1; size: NA; D: TRBD2; J: TRBJ2-5; CDR3: CASSLGIAGGQETQYF; DNA: TGCGCCAGCAGCTTAGGGATAGCGGGAGGCCAAGAGACCCAGTACTTC
V: TRBV2; size: NA; D: NA; J: TRBJ2-7; CDR3: CASSALLGESYEQYF; DNA: TGTGCCAGCAGTGCCCTCCTCGGTGAATCCTACGAGCAGTACTTC
V: TRBV9; size: NA; D: NA; J: TRBJ1-2; CDR3: CASSVAEGFIAQDGYTF; DNA: TGTGCCAGCAGCGTAGCAGAGGGTTTCATAGCGCAAGATGGCTACACCTTC
V: TRBV5-8; size: NA; D: NA; J: TRBJ2-3; CDR3: CASSREGRGDTDTQYF; DNA: TGTGCCAGCAGCCGGGAAGGGCGGGGAGACACAGATACGCAGTATTTT
V: TRBV30; size: few; D: TRBD1; J: TRBJ1-5; CDR3: CAWSGAGQARQPQHF; DNA: TGTGCCTGGAGTGGGGCGGGACAGGCCCGTCAGCCCCAGCATTTT
V: TRBV7-2; size: NA; D: TRBD2; J: TRBJ2-1; CDR3: CASSLRSGGEQFF; DNA: TGTGCCAGCAGCTTAAGGTCGGGGGGTGAGCAGTTCTTC
V: TRBV7-9; size: NA; D: TRBD2; J: TRBJ2-7; CDR3: CASSPPGGPGEQYF; DNA: TGTGCCAGCAGCCCCCCGGGGGGGCCGGGCGAGCAGTACTTC
V: TRBV9; size: NA; D: NA; J: TRBJ1-1; CDR3: CASSPGFLTEAFF; DNA: TGTGCCAGCAGCCCAGGGTTTCTAACTGAAGCTTTCTTT
V: TRBV19; size: NA; D: NA; J: TRBJ1-6; CDR3: CASNEVPVNNSPLHF; DNA: TGTGCCAGTAATGAGGTACCCGTCAATAATTCACCCCTCCACTTT
V: TRBV7-9; size: NA; D: NA; J: TRBJ2-3; CDR3: CASSSGTPLPHTQYF; DNA: TGTGCCAGCAGCTCCGGGACACCCCTCCCACATACGCAGTATTTT
V: TRBV9; size: NA; D: TRBD2; J: TRBJ2-1; CDR3: CASSAPGLAGDFYNEQFF; DNA: TGTGCCAGCAGCGCTCCGGGACTAGCGGGAGACTTCTACAATGAGCAGTTCTTC
V: TRBV3-1/TRBV3-2; size: NA; D: TRBD2; J: TRBJ2-1; CDR3: CASSQVAGTYNEQFF; DNA: TGTGCCAGCAGCCAAGTAGCGGGAACCTACAATGAGCAGTTCTTC
V: TRBV2; size: NA; D: NA; J: TRBJ2-4; CDR3: CASRDTSGNIQYF; DNA: TGTGCCAGCAGGGATACTTCGGGAAACATTCAGTACTTC
V: TRBV4-3; size: NA; D: TRBD2; J: TRBJ2-1; CDR3: CASSQDSGIAGGPRNEQFF; DNA: TGCGCCAGCAGCCAAGACAGTGGTATAGCGGGAGGGCCTAGAAATGAGCAGTTCTTC
V: TRBV5-4; size: NA; D: TRBD2; J: TRBJ2-1; CDR3: CASSPESGRSYNEQFF; DNA: TGTGCCAGCAGCCCGGAGAGCGGGAGGTCCTACAATGAGCAGTTCTTC
V: TRBV21-1; size: few; D: NA; J: TRBJ2-5; CDR3: CASSKGDSRGSIQETQYF; DNA: TGTGCCAGCAGCAAAGGGGACAGCCGGGGAAGTATACAAGAGACCCAGTACTTC
V: TRBV7-3; size: NA; D: NA; J: TRBJ2-1; CDR3: CASSLDGTPDNEQFF; DNA: TGTGCCAGCAGCTTAGACGGGACACCTGACAATGAGCAGTTCTTC